This TCR beta chain comes out of a study of CD8 T cells in ankylosing spondylitis. Whole-study results and caveats: Eight highly homologous variants made up a TCR beta motif, and this motif appeared characteristic of ankylosing spondylitis blood. Disease-associated clonotypes exhibited CD8+ identity and were relatively infrequent in peripheral blood.

The CDR3 has 16 residues. Germline values: CDR1 SNHLY, CDR2 FYNNEI. V lost 4 bases, J lost 10 bases, and 15 bases stayed unmatched. About this clonotype itself: Its cognate antigen is unknown.

Preparation of TCR beta libraries was done by quantitative 5'-RACE with molecular barcodes. One entry per CDR3 protein results from TCRdb running MiXCR on the 5' RACE reads. The data show around 440,000 distinct CDR3 sequences, 15% to 20% seen once. The chain uses TRBV2 and TRBJ2-1; 8 positions agree with TRBD2. This receptor was obtained from a male donor with ankylosing spondylitis. The specimen sequenced was blood, either unsorted or a sorted T cell fraction (not recorded which). The CDR3 is CASSASFAERESEQFF. CDR3 sequence (DNA): TGTGCCAGCAGTGCGAGCTTCGCGGAGCGGGAGAGCGAGCAGTTCTTC.